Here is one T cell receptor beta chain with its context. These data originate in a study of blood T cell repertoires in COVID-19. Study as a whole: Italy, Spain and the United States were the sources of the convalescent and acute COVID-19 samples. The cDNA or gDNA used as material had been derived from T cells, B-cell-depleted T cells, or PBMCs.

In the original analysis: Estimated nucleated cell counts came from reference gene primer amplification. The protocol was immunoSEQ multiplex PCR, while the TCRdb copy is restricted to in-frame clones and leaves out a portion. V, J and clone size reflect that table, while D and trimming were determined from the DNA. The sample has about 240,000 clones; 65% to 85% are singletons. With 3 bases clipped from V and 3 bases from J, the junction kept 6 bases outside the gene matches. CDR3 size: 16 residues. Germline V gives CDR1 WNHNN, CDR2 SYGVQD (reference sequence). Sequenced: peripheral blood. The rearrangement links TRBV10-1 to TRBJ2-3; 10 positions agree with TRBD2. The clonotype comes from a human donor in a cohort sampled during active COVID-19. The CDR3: CASSDLTSGTTDTQYF. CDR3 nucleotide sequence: TGCGCCAGCAGTGACCTAACTAGCGGGACGACAGATACGCAGTATTTT.